The following is a TCR beta chain sequence with its context. The entry originates in a study of control samples from healthy donors and cancer patients. Some clones are missing from TCRdb's copy, which holds only in-frame ones; the method was immunoSEQ multiplex PCR. The listing contains under 200,000 clones. CDR1 is SGHNT, CDR2 YYREEE, per germline (reference sequence). This CDR3 is 14 amino acids long. V lost 5 bases to trimming and J lost 2 bases; unmatched junction nucleotides: 4. The TCR originated in a woman in her 30s in good health. The rearrangement joins TRBV5-4 to TRBJ1-1; 9 bases fit TRBD1. Sequenced input: blood. In nucleotides, the CDR3 is TGTGCCAGCAGAAGGGACAGGGTAAACACTGAAGCTTTCTTT. Protein: CASRRDRVNTEAFF.